The T cell receptor beta chain under discussion was sequenced for a study of blood T cell repertoires in COVID-19. Across the whole study: Material from acute and convalescent COVID-19 was sourced from the United States, Italy and Spain. PBMCs, B-cell-depleted T cells, or T cells provided the cDNA or gDNA that made up the material.

Germline-derived CDR1 and CDR2 are SGDLS and YYNGEE. The CDR3 length is 17 residues. The V gene lost 0 bases and the J gene lost 0 bases, with 15 bases spanning the gap. Original data processing: How many nucleated cells were present was estimated from reference gene primer amplification. The repertoire was sequenced with immunoSEQ multiplex PCR; TCRdb's copy has only in-frame clones and lacks some. For V, J and clone size, that table is used; D and trimming come from the DNA. The sample lists 450,000 to 500,000 clones; 80% to 90% were seen once. This TCR derives from a human donor in a cohort sampled during active COVID-19. The sample consisted of peripheral blood. The gene calls are TRBV9 and TRBJ1-1; D is unclear. The CDR3 spells CASSVALNTGMNTEAFF. As DNA, the CDR3 is TGTGCCAGCAGCGTAGCCCTAAATACGGGAATGAACACTGAAGCTTTCTTT.